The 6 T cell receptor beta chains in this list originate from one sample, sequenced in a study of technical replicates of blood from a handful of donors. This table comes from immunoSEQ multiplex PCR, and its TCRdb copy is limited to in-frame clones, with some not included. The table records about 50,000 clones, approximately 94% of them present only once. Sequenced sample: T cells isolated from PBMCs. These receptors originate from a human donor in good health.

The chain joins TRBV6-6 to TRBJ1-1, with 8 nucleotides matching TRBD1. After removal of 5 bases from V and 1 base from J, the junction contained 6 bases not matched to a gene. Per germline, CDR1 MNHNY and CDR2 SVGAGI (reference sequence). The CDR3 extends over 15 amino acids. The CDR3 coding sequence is TGTGCCAGCAGTCTTGGGACAGGCCGGAACACTGAAGCTTTCTTT. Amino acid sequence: CASSLGTGRNTEAFF.

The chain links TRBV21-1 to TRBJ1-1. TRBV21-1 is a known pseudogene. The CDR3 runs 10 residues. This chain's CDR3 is CASREREAFF. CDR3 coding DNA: TGTGCCAGCCGGGAGAGAGAAGCTTTCTTT.

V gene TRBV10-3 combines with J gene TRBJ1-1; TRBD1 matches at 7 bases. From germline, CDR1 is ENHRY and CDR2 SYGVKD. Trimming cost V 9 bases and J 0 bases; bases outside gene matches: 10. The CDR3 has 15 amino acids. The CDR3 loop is CAISFARGVNTEAFF. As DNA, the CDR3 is TGTGCCATTTCTTTCGCCAGGGGGGTGAACACTGAAGCTTTCTTT.

The CDR3 nucleotides are TGTGCCAGTAGTATTTACAGATTGAACACTGAAGCTTTCTTT. Encoded protein: CASSIYRLNTEAFF. The V gene is TRBV19, the J gene TRBJ1-1; D remains unclear. The CDR3 is 14 residues long. Between the trimmed V and J ends, which lost 3 bases and 0 bases, there was a span of 8 bases. Germline lookup yields CDR1 LNHDA and CDR2 SQIVND (reference sequence). Full variable domain (missing parts from reference TRBV19 and TRBJ1-1): DGGITQSPKYLFRKEGQNVTLSCEQNLNHDAMYWYRQDPGQGLRLIYYSQIVNDFQKGDIAEGYSVSREKKESFPLTVTSAQKNPTAFYLCASSIYRLNTEAFFGQGTRLTVV.

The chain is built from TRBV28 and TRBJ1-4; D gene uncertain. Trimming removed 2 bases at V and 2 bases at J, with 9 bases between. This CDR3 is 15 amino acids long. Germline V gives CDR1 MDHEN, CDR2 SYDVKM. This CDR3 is CASSLPQATNEKLFF. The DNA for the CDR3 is TGTGCCAGCAGTTTACCGCAGGCTACTAATGAAAAACTGTTTTTT.

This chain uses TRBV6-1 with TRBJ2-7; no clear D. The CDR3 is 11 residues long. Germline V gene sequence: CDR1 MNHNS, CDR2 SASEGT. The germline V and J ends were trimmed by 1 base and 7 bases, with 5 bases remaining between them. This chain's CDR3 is CASSEDKEQYF. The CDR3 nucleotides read TGTGCCAGCAGTGAAGACAAGGAGCAGTACTTC.